This T cell receptor (beta chain) stems from a study of tumor and adjacent non-tumor tissue in lung cancer. Study-level background: Patients were aged roughly 30 to 76, 10 men and about five women, stage I to III.

This CDR3 comprises 12 residues. Germline V gene sequence: CDR1 SQVTM, CDR2 ANQGSEA. V gave up 7 bases and J gave up 4 bases, with 14 bases separating them. A modified ARM-PCR protocol with three rounds of nested PCR amplified TCRbeta. TCRdb processed the multiplex PCR reads anew with MiXCR; each CDR3 protein has one entry. The data hold under 250,000 distinct CDR3 sequences, with approximately 74% observed a single time. The template was RNA from unsorted bulk tissue. Newly diagnosed lung cancer patients had thoracic surgery in China, August–late 2014, without prior chemotherapy. This clonotype turned up a few times. The antigen is not known. Broader study findings: Tumor repertoires had a smaller top 100 clone share than normal lung.

This TCR derives from a man aged 55 to 69 with non-small cell lung cancer. This chain connects TRBV29-1 to TRBJ2-7, with unresolved D. The sequenced sample consisted of lung tumor tissue. This CDR3 reads CSAATLGYEQYF. The CDR3, as DNA: TGCAGCGCCGCTACGTTAGGGTACGAGCAGTACTTC.